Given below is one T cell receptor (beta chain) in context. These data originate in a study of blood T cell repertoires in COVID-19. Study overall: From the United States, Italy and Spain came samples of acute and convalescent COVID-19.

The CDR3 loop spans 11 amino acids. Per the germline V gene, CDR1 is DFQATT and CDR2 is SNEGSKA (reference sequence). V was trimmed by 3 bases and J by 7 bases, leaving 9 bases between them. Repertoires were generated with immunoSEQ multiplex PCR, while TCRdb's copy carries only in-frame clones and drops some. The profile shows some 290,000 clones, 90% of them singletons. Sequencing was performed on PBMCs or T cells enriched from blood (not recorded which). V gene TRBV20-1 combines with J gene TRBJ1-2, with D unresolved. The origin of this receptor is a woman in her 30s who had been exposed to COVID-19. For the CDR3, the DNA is TGCAGTGCTAGGGTAGCGGGTGGCTACACCTTC. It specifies CSARVAGGYTF.